These 10 T cell receptor beta chains originate from one sample sequenced in a study of shared clonotypes between healthy human individuals. Sequencing was performed with immunoSEQ multiplex PCR; in TCRdb, only in-frame clones are kept and a portion is missing. The sample lists about 2.4 million clones; around nine tenths were seen once. Sequenced input: naive CD4+ T cells sorted from blood. Documented subset: CD45RA+ positively selected. These receptors all stem from a man aged 18 to 35 in good health.

The sample holds a few counts of this clone. The chain couples TRBV4-2 to TRBJ1-1; 9 nucleotides match TRBD1. The CDR3 has 17 amino acids. V was pared by 0 bases and J by 0 bases, with 5 bases of the junction left unmatched. Germline assignment: CDR1 LGHNA and CDR2 YNFKEQ. The CDR3 nucleotides read TGTGCCAGCAGCCAAGATCTACAGGGGGCTATGAACACTGAAGCTTTCTTT. Translated: CASSQDLQGAMNTEAFF.

The V call is TRBV11-2, the J call TRBJ2-7, with a possible D match to TRBD1 (5 bases). CDR1 and CDR2 (germline): SGHAT, FQNNGV. This CDR3 contains 15 residues. V was cut by 1 base and J by 4 bases, with 14 bases left in between. CDR3 in DNA: TGTGCCAGCAGCTTAGTCATAGGGGCGAGGTACGAGCAGTACTTC. Its translation is CASSLVIGARYEQYF.

The rearrangement joins TRBV7-2 to TRBJ2-3; D not certain. Trimming pared 0 bases from V and 9 bases from J, leaving 16 bases between. The CDR3 loop spans 15 amino acids. Looked up from germline, CDR1 is SGHTA and CDR2 is FQGNSA. In DNA, the CDR3 is TGTGCCAGCAGCTTAGCCCTGGTCGGGCCGGTCACGCAGTATTTT. Protein product: CASSLALVGPVTQYF.

This clone was observed a few times. In DNA form, the CDR3 reads TGTGCCAGCAGCTTGCTAGGAGGGGATACTGAAGCTTTCTTT. This sequence encodes CASSLLGGDTEAFF. The gene calls are TRBV5-4 and TRBJ1-1; tentative D call: TRBD1 (5 bases). In germline, CDR1 is SGHNT, CDR2 YYREEE (reference sequence). V dropped 1 base and J dropped 5 bases, with 12 bases sitting between them. The CDR3 covers 14 residues.

This clone was counted once. This chain links TRBV27 with TRBJ1-5; D might be TRBD1 (5 bases). Trimming stripped 4 bases from V and 6 bases from J, with 19 bases between. The CDR3 extends over 16 amino acids. The germline gives CDR1 MNHEY, CDR2 SMNVEV (reference sequence). CDR3 sequence: CASSSSGGVVGQPQHF. The CDR3 region has the DNA TGTGCCAGCAGTTCATCGGGGGGGGTGGTGGGTCAGCCCCAGCATTTT.

Only a few counts were recorded for this clone. The sample carries other DNA sequences with the same CDR3. The chain couples TRBV30 to TRBJ1-3; no reliable D call. This CDR3 has 12 residues. Germline CDR1 and CDR2: GTSNPN and SVGIG (reference sequence). V was trimmed by 2 bases and J by 4 bases, leaving 6 bases between them. The CDR3 DNA reads as TGTGCCTGGAGTCCCTTGGGAAACACCATATATTTT. Translation gives CAWSPLGNTIYF.

This clone was detected once. CDR3 DNA sequence: TGTGCCAGCAGCCGAACAGCCGGGACTAGTCATGGTCTGTTCTTC. Translation: CASSRTAGTSHGLFF. The V and J genes are TRBV13 and TRBJ2-1; 8 bases match TRBD2. Germline CDR1 reads PRHDT; CDR2 reads FYEKMQ (reference sequence). Trimming took 5 bases from V and 15 from J; bases not matched to a gene: 18. The CDR3 loop spans 15 amino acids. The full variable domain, rest sourced from reference TRBV13 and TRBJ2-1, is AAGVIQSPRHLIKEKRETATLKCYPIPRHDTVYWYQQGPGQDPQFLISFYEKMQSDKGSIPDRFSAQQFSDYHSELNMSSLELGDSALYFCASSRTAGTSHGLFFGPGTRLTVL.

The chain carries TRBV11-2 and TRBJ1-5; possible D gene TRBD1, 6 bases. Per the germline V gene, CDR1 is SGHAT and CDR2 is FQNNGV. The length of the CDR3 is 15 residues. The V end was cut by 4 bases, the J end by 0 bases, with 10 bases between. The CDR3 DNA reads as TGTGCCAGCAGCTCGGGGGCTAGTAGCAATCAGCCCCAGCATTTT. Protein: CASSSGASSNQPQHF.

The chain carries TRBV4-3 and TRBJ1-2, with 7 bases identical to TRBD1. The CDR3 contains 15 residues. Germline CDR1 and CDR2: LGHNA and YSLEER. V dropped 0 bases and J dropped 5; count of bases not matched to a gene: 6. CDR3 bases: TGCGCCAGCAGCCAAGACAGGGGGGGCCTTTATGGCTACACCTTC. Encoded protein: CASSQDRGGLYGYTF.

V is TRBV6-1 and J is TRBJ1-2; D remains ambiguous. Germline values: CDR1 MNHNS, CDR2 SASEGT. This CDR3 is 14 amino acids long. V lost 2 bases and J lost 7, with 14 bases in between. CDR3 DNA sequence: TGTGCCAGCAGTGAATTAGGGCGCGAGGGTGGCTACACCTTC. Translated, it gives CASSELGREGGYTF.